Listed below are T cell receptor beta chains from one sample, sequenced in a study of OX40 agonist ivuxolimab in advanced cancers. Some clones are missing from TCRdb's copy, which holds only in-frame ones; the method was immunoSEQ multiplex PCR. The profile covers tens of thousands of clones, with around 89% appearing a single time and roughly 1% taken by the ten largest. Sample: CD4+ or CD8+ T cells sorted from blood, taken in a trial of the OX40 agonist ivuxolimab. The receptor set was obtained from an adult with an advanced solid tumor such as melanoma, head and neck, liver or kidney cancer. Each CDR3 is given with its conserved first and last residue. A D gene is named only where the DNA matches it firmly. Clone size is shown for a subset of rows, as once, few, many or a class of expanded clone.

TGTGCCAGCAGCCCCACGGGGGGCGAGCAGTACTTC	CASSPTGGEQYF	TRBV7-8	TRBJ2-7	TRBD2	NA	12
TGTGCCAGCAGGACCGACGGCTACGAGCAGTACTTC	CASRTDGYEQYF	TRBV28	TRBJ2-7	NA	once	12
TGCGCCAGCAGCCTCCCGAGGGGTTCAGGGAATGAAAAACTGTTTTTT	CASSLPRGSGNEKLFF	TRBV4-1	TRBJ1-4	NA	once	16
TGTGCCAGTAGTAGGGCGGGGGATAAGGGGACCCAGTACTTC	CASSRAGDKGTQYF	TRBV19	TRBJ2-5	TRBD2	once	14
TGTGCCAGCAGCTTAGGAGGCCCCCAGGAGACCCAGTACTTC	CASSLGGPQETQYF	TRBV7-7	TRBJ2-5	NA	NA	14
TGCGCCAGCAGCCAAGGTAGGGCCGTAGGGGCCAAAAACATTCAGTACTTC	CASSQGRAVGAKNIQYF	TRBV4-1	TRBJ2-4	NA	NA	17
TGTGCCAGCACCCCGACAGGGGGGAGGGGAAAGACCCAGTACTTC	CASTPTGGRGKTQYF	TRBV6-5	TRBJ2-5	TRBD1	NA	15
TGTGCCATCAGTGAGTTTGATGGAGAAAAACTGTTTTTT	CAISEFDGEKLFF	TRBV10-3	TRBJ1-4	NA	NA	13
TGTGCCAGTAGTTCGCAGGGTGATCAGCCCCAGCATTTT	CASSSQGDQPQHF	TRBV19	TRBJ1-5	NA	NA	13
TGTGCCAGCTCACCACCTCGGGACAGGGTGTACACTGAAGCTTTCTTT	CASSPPRDRVYTEAFF	TRBV18	TRBJ1-1	TRBD1	few	16
TGTGCCAGTGGACGATTGGGTCTGGGGGCCAACGTCCTGACTTTC	CASGRLGLGANVLTF	TRBV19	TRBJ2-6	NA	NA	15
TGTGCCAGTAGTATAGCAGGAGGTTGGGCCAGGGCCTACGGCAATCAGCCCCAGCATTTT	CASSIAGGWARAYGNQPQHF	TRBV19	TRBJ1-5	NA	NA	20
TGTGCCAGTAGACTAGGACAGGGGGGCTCCTACGAGCAGTACTTC	CASRLGQGGSYEQYF	TRBV19	TRBJ2-7	TRBD1	few	15
TGTGCCAGCAGCTTAGCACCCAATGATGCCTACGAGCAGTACTTC	CASSLAPNDAYEQYF	TRBV7-8	TRBJ2-7	NA	NA	15
TGTGCCAGCACCCCAGGGCCTAGCGGGAGCGCTGAGCAGTTCTTC	CASTPGPSGSAEQFF	TRBV7-2	TRBJ2-1	TRBD2	NA	15
TGTGCCACCAGCCCTCCGTTTGGGGAGCAGTTCTTC	CATSPPFGEQFF	TRBV15	TRBJ2-1	NA	NA	12
TGTGCCAGCAGCTTGGCCGGCGGTCCCTACGAGCAGTACTTC	CASSLAGGPYEQYF	TRBV5-4	TRBJ2-7	NA	NA	14
TGTGCCAGCAGCCCTAGACAGGGAGGAGGGGAGACCCAGTACTTC	CASSPRQGGGETQYF	TRBV7-6	TRBJ2-5	NA	NA	15
TGTGCCAGCAGCCCTCAGGCGGCTAGCGGTACGGGGGAGCTGTTTTTT	CASSPQAASGTGELFF	TRBV7-9	TRBJ2-2	TRBD2	NA	16
TGTGCCAGCAGGGAAAGCGGGTCCTACGAGCAGTACTTC	CASRESGSYEQYF	TRBV25-1	TRBJ2-7	NA	NA	13
TGTGCCAGCAGCGGACGGACAGGGCGCTCCTACGAGCAGTACTTC	CASSGRTGRSYEQYF	TRBV7-2	TRBJ2-7	TRBD1	NA	15
TGTGCCAGCACATTGTGGGGGAGTGGGGCCAACGTCCTGACTTTC	CASTLWGSGANVLTF	TRBV7-2	TRBJ2-6	NA	NA	15
TGTGCCAGCAGGCTGACCACTAGCACAGATACGCAGTATTTT	CASRLTTSTDTQYF	TRBV6-5	TRBJ2-3	NA	NA	14
TGTGCCATCAGTGTAAGTGCGATGGTGGGCTACACCTTC	CAISVSAMVGYTF	TRBV10-3	TRBJ1-2	NA	NA	13
TGTGCCAGTACGGACAGGGACTATGGCTACACCTTC	CASTDRDYGYTF	TRBV19	TRBJ1-2	TRBD1	NA	12
TGTGCCAGCAGCCCACAGGGTATGAACACTGAAGCTTTCTTT	CASSPQGMNTEAFF	TRBV7-9	TRBJ1-1	NA	NA	14
TGTGCCAGCAGCTTAGAGTCCGGAACGAACACTGAAGCTTTCTTT	CASSLESGTNTEAFF	TRBV11-2	TRBJ1-1	NA	NA	15
TGCGCCAGCAGAAGATTAAAACAGGGTATGGATTCACCCCTCCACTTT	CASRRLKQGMDSPLHF	TRBV10-1	TRBJ1-6	NA	few	16
TGTGCCAGTAGCGAAAACTCAGATACGCAGTATTTT	CASSENSDTQYF	TRBV19	TRBJ2-3	NA	NA	12
TGTGCCAGCAGTGGCCCGGGCCCAAAAGGGTTCGATGAGCAGTTCTTC	CASSGPGPKGFDEQFF	TRBV6-1	TRBJ2-1	NA	NA	16
TGTGCCAGCAGCCAATCGTCAGGAGGACATGAAAAACTGTTTTTT	CASSQSSGGHEKLFF	TRBV16	TRBJ1-4	NA	NA	15
TGTGCCATCAGTGTTCCAGGGGGGAGGGGACTATCGGGCGAGCAGTACTTC	CAISVPGGRGLSGEQYF	TRBV10-3	TRBJ2-7	NA	NA	17
TGTGCCAGCAGCCTCGGGACAGGGGGAAGGGGCACCTTC	CASSLGTGGRGTF	TRBV28	TRBJ1-2	TRBD1	once	13
TGTGCCAGCAGTCCGGGACAGTCATTCTATGGCTACACCTTC	CASSPGQSFYGYTF	TRBV6-1	TRBJ1-2	TRBD1	NA	14
TGTGCCAGCTCACCGAGGCAGGGTGAGGTTTACGGCTACACCTTC	CASSPRQGEVYGYTF	TRBV18	TRBJ1-2	NA	NA	15
TGCGCCAGCAGCCAAGAGGGGGGGTTTGAAAAACTGTTTTTT	CASSQEGGFEKLFF	TRBV4-1	TRBJ1-4	NA	NA	14
TGTGCCAGCTCACCCCGGGCGGGACAGCAAGAGACCCAGTACTTC	CASSPRAGQQETQYF	TRBV18	TRBJ2-5	NA	NA	15
TGTGCCAGCAGCCGGCGGGGTAGCAATCAGCCCCAGCATTTT	CASSRRGSNQPQHF	TRBV5-6	TRBJ1-5	NA	NA	14
TGTGCCAGCAGCCCCTTGAGCGGGAGCGGCAATGAGCAGTTCTTC	CASSPLSGSGNEQFF	TRBV5-4	TRBJ2-1	TRBD2	NA	15
TGTGCCATCAGTCCGGGGACAGGGGGCCCGGCAGATACGCAGTATTTT	CAISPGTGGPADTQYF	TRBV10-3	TRBJ2-3	TRBD1	NA	16
TGTGCCAGCAGGTTACAGGGGGCTAACACTGAAGCTTTCTTT	CASRLQGANTEAFF	TRBV11-3	TRBJ1-1	TRBD1	NA	14
TGCGCCAGCAGCGCGCAGGGTGATACGCAGTATTTT	CASSAQGDTQYF	TRBV5-1	TRBJ2-3	NA	NA	12
TGTGCCAGTAGTATACCGGGAGACGCCGCAGATACGCAGTATTTT	CASSIPGDAADTQYF	TRBV19	TRBJ2-3	NA	NA	15
TGTGCCAGCAGCCTGACAGACATTCAGTACTTC	CASSLTDIQYF	TRBV11-3	TRBJ2-4	NA	NA	11
TGTGCCAGCAGCGGTCGCGGCAGGTTCAATCAGCCCCAGCATTTT	CASSGRGRFNQPQHF	TRBV28	TRBJ1-5	NA	NA	15
TGTGCCAGCAGCTCGGGACAGCTTTATGGCTACACCTTC	CASSSGQLYGYTF	TRBV11-3	TRBJ1-2	TRBD1	NA	13
TGTGCCATCAGTGATCAGGCCGGGGAGCTGTTTTTT	CAISDQAGELFF	TRBV10-3	TRBJ2-2	NA	NA	12
TGTGCCAGCAGCCCAGACGGGACAAGGACAGGCTACACCTTC	CASSPDGTRTGYTF	TRBV7-8	TRBJ1-2	NA	NA	14
TGTGCCAGCAGTTTGGGATCGTCTTGGGAAAAACTGTTTTTT	CASSLGSSWEKLFF	TRBV28	TRBJ1-4	NA	NA	14
TGTGCCAGCAGCCAAGTCGCAGTCCAAGAGACCCAGTACTTC	CASSQVAVQETQYF	TRBV4-2	TRBJ2-5	NA	once	14
TGTGCCAGCACGGCCGGGACAGCAAACAACTATGGCTACACCTTC	CASTAGTANNYGYTF	TRBV6-1	TRBJ1-2	TRBD1	NA	15
TGTGCCAGCAGCGAACGGGACATACCCTCCTACGAGCAGTACTTC	CASSERDIPSYEQYF	TRBV4-2	TRBJ2-7	NA	NA	15
TGTGCCAGTAGCAGTCAGTCAACCTACGAGCAGTACTTC	CASSSQSTYEQYF	TRBV19	TRBJ2-7	NA	NA	13